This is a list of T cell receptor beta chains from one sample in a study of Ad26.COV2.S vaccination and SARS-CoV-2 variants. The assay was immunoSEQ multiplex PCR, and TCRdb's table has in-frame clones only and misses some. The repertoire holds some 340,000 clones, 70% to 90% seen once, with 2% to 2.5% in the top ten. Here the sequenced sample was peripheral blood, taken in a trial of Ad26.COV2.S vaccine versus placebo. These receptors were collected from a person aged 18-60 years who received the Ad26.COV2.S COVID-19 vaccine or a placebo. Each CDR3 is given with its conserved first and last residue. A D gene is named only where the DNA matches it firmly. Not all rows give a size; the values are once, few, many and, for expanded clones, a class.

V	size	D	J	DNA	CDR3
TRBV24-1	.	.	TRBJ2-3	TGTGCCACCAGTGATGGAGGGATCACAGATACGCAGTATTTT	CATSDGGITDTQYF
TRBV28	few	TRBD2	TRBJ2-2	TGTGCCAGCAGTTTGGGCTTTCTACTAGCGGGTTGGACCGGGGAGCTGTTTTTT	CASSLGFLLAGWTGELFF
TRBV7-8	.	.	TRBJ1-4	TGTGCCACTCAGGGTTCTGGAATCACTAATGAAAAACTGTTTTTT	CATQGSGITNEKLFF
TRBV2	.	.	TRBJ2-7	TGTGCCAGCAGTGCTAGGACAGCAACCTACGAGCAGTACTTC	CASSARTATYEQYF
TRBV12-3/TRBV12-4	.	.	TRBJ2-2	TGTGCCAGCTTAGCGGCGGACACCGGGGAGCTGTTTTTT	CASLAADTGELFF
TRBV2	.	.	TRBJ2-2	TGTGCCAGCAGACGACAGGTTAACACCGGGGAGCTGTTTTTT	CASRRQVNTGELFF
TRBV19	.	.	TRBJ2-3	TGTGCCAGTAGTATAGTGGGCGGGGCGAGCACAGATACGCAGTATTTT	CASSIVGGASTDTQYF
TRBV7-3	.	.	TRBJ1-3	TGTGCCAGCAGTCTGGACATTGGAAACACCATATATTTT	CASSLDIGNTIYF
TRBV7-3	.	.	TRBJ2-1	TGTGCCAGCAGCAGGGGACCCCACAATGAGCAGTTCTTC	CASSRGPHNEQFF
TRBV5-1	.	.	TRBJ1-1	TGCGCCAGCTCTACCTTTACAGGGCAGGCTGAAGCTTTCTTT	CASSTFTGQAEAFF
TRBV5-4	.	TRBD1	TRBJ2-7	TGTGCCAGCAGCGGACAGGGGGGCTCCTACGAGCAGTACTTC	CASSGQGGSYEQYF
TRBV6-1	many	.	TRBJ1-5	TGTGCCAGCAGTGAAGAGGGGGGTTCGCAGCCCCAGCATTTT	CASSEEGGSQPQHF
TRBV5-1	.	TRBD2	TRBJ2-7	TGCGCCAGCAGCTTGGGGAGCGGGGGGGCGGACGAGCAGTACTTC	CASSLGSGGADEQYF
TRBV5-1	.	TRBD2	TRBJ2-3	TGCGCCAGCAGCTTGGCCGGGACTAGCGGCCGCACAGATACGCAGTATTTT	CASSLAGTSGRTDTQYF
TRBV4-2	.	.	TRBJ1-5	TGTGCCAGCAGCCCACAGGGAGATCAGCCCCAGCATTTT	CASSPQGDQPQHF
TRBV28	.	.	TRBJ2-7	TGTGCCAGCGGAGCAACAGCCCTAACCTTCTACGAGCAGTACTTC	CASGATALTFYEQYF
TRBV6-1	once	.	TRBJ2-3	TGTGCCAGCAGTGATTCTGTTCCTAGCACAGATACGCAGTATTTT	CASSDSVPSTDTQYF
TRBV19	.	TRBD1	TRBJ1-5	TGTGCCAGTAGTTGGGACAGGAGCAATCAGCCCCAGCATTTT	CASSWDRSNQPQHF
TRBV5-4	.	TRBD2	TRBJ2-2	TGTGCCAGCAGCCCGGGAGGTACCGGGGAGCTGTTTTTT	CASSPGGTGELFF
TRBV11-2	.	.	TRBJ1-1	TGTGCCAGCAGCCCAAGAGGGTGGACTGAAGCTTTCTTT	CASSPRGWTEAFF
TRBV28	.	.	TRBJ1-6	TGTGCCAGCAGCCTGTGGTGGGGCTCGAATTCACCCCTCCACTTT	CASSLWWGSNSPLHF
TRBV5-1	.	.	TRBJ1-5	TGCGCCAGCAGCCCTGACTGGGATCTCCAGCCCCAGCATTTT	CASSPDWDLQPQHF
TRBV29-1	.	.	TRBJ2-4	TGCAGCGCACTGGACGGGGAAAACATTCAGTACTTC	CSALDGENIQYF
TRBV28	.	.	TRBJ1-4	TGTGCCAGCAGTTCGGGGGGAGGGGATGAAAAACTGTTTTTT	CASSSGGGDEKLFF
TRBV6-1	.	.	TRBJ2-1	TGTGCCAGCAGTGAAGGAGGTGACAAACTGTACAATGAGCAGTTCTTC	CASSEGGDKLYNEQFF
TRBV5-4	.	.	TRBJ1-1	TGTGCCAGCAGCTTGCAATTGGCCAGGGAGGCTGAAGCTTTCTTT	CASSLQLAREAEAFF
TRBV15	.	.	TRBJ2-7	TGTGCCACCAGCCGGGGGACCTCCTACGAGCAGTACTTC	CATSRGTSYEQYF
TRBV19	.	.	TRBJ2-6	TGTGCCAGTAGTATAGGTGAATGGGACTGGGGACGGGTCAACGTCCTGACTTTC	CASSIGEWDWGRVNVLTF
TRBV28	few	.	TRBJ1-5	TGTGCCAGCAGTTTAAACATTCAGCCCCAGCATTTT	CASSLNIQPQHF
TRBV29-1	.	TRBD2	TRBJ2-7	TGCAGCGTTGAGCGGGGGGGCTTCGGCGAGCAGTACTTC	CSVERGGFGEQYF
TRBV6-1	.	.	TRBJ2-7	TGTGCCAGCAGTGAAGCGCTGGTGGGGGGATACTACGAGCAGTACTTC	CASSEALVGGYYEQYF
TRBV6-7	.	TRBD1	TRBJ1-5	TGTGCCAGCAGTCCAGGACAGGGCTGGAATATGTATCAGCCCCAGCATTTT	CASSPGQGWNMYQPQHF
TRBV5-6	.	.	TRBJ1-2	TGTGCCACCAGAATTAAAGCTAACTATGGCTACACCTTC	CATRIKANYGYTF